Shown below are 22 T cell receptor beta chains from a single sample sequenced in a study of blood T cells in healthy people across ages. With a J-beta primer mix and a sample-barcoded 5' primer, a second PCR ran roughly 7 to 11 cycles. TCRdb reprocessed the 5' RACE reads with MiXCR, giving one entry per CDR3 protein. This sample has roughly 900,000 distinct CDR3 sequences; roughly 48% occur once, and the top ten carry about an eighth. Input material: blood. The receptors shown here come from a man aged 25 to 45 in good health.

The chain is built from TRBV28 and TRBJ2-3; 10 bases are shared with TRBD1. Unmatched junction bases numbered 4, after V lost 3 bases and J lost 4 bases. The germline V gene has CDR1 MDHEN and CDR2 SYDVKM. The CDR3 covers 15 residues. In DNA form, the CDR3 reads TGTGCCAGCAGTTTCGAGGGGACAGGGGCAGATACGCAGTATTTT. It translates to CASSFEGTGADTQYF. The full variable domain, completed using reference TRBV28 and TRBJ2-3, is DVKVTQSSRYLVKRTGEKVFLECVQDMDHENMFWYRQDPGLGLRLIYFSYDVKMKEKGDIPEGYSVSREKKERFSLILESASTNQTSMYLCASSFEGTGADTQYFGPGTRLTVL.

The V call is TRBV10-3, the J call TRBJ2-5; possibly TRBD1 for D (6 bases). The length of the CDR3 is 13 residues. Germline-derived CDR1 and CDR2 are ENHRY and SYGVKD. Trimming pared 10 bases from V and 1 base from J, leaving 13 bases between. CDR3 region: CATNRDAQETQYF. CDR3 nucleotides: TGTGCCACCAACAGGGACGCCCAAGAGACCCAGTACTTC.

The V call is TRBV7-2, the J call TRBJ2-5, with D possibly being TRBD1 (6 bases). The J call could be wrong; TRBJ2-7 is a better fit for the DNA end. CDR3 length: 14 residues. CDR1 and CDR2 from the germline V gene are SGHTA and FQGNSA. For the CDR3, the DNA is TGTGCCAGCAGCTCCACAGGGTATGACGACGAGCAGTACTTC. It translates to CASSSTGYDDEQYF.

This clonotype was found a few times. As DNA, the CDR3 is TGTGCCAGCAGTTCCTCGGGGGGACAGGGGCGTAGCTCTGGAAACACCATATATTTT. Protein: CASSSSGGQGRSSGNTIYF. The chain joins TRBV27 to TRBJ1-3; TRBD1 agrees at 10 bases. Losses at the gene ends were 4 bases for V and 0 bases for J; bases not matched to a gene: 12. CDR3 size: 19 residues. Germline CDR1 and CDR2: MNHEY and SMNVEV (reference sequence).

CDR3 sequence (DNA): TGCAGTGCTGGGGACGGCCCGAGCTCTGGAAACACCATATATTTT. This sequence encodes CSAGDGPSSGNTIYF. V gene TRBV20-1 combines with J gene TRBJ1-3; perhaps TRBD1 as D (5 bases). The CDR3 has 15 residues. V was clipped by 5 bases and J by 0 bases, with 14 bases between them. Germline CDR1 DFQATT, CDR2 SNEGSKA (reference sequence).

This rearrangement joins TRBV9 to TRBJ2-3; 7 positions match TRBD1. The CDR3 contains 17 residues. Germline trimming cut 4 bases from V and 1 base from J; bases unmatched to any gene: 12. Germline CDR1 SGDLS, CDR2 YYNGEE. CDR3 nucleotide sequence: TGTGCCAGCAGCTCCCGGGACAGTCTAACCGGCACAGATACGCAGTATTTT. It codes for CASSSRDSLTGTDTQYF.

This clonotype was seen ten or more times. This chain uses TRBV7-9 with TRBJ2-7; D call uncertain. The V end lost 4 bases, the J end lost 3 bases, and 10 bases lay between the germline ends. This CDR3 spans 13 amino acids. CDR1 and CDR2 (germline): SEHNR, FQNEAQ (reference sequence). The CDR3 nucleotides read TGTGCCAGCAGCTCCGCCGACCTCTACGAGCAGTACTTC. It encodes CASSSADLYEQYF.

Details on this clonotype: Mismatch with germline at one junction end may stem from a read error. This rearrangement joins TRBV4-3 to TRBJ1-6; D uncertain. Germline V gene lookup returns CDR1 LGHNA and CDR2 YSLEER. The CDR3 extends over 13 amino acids. In DNA, the CDR3 is TGCGCCCGCAGCCAAGAGGCGAATTCACCCCTCCACTTT. Translation gives CARSQEANSPLHF.

The V call is TRBV6-1, the J call TRBJ2-3, with D unclear. Germline V CDR1 and CDR2: MNHNS, SASEGT. The V end lost 3 bases, the J end lost 3 bases, and 10 bases lay between the germline ends. The CDR3 covers 14 residues. In DNA, the CDR3 is TGTGCCAGCAGTGACGTCTTGAGTACAGATACGCAGTATTTT. Its translation is CASSDVLSTDTQYF.

The rearrangement uses TRBV7-2 and TRBJ1-2; TRBD1 aligns across 11 bases. With V trimmed by 6 bases and J by 2 bases, 5 bases remained unmatched. Per germline, CDR1 SGHTA and CDR2 FQGNSA. This CDR3 region has 15 residues. The CDR3, as DNA: TGTGCCAGCAGTTCAGGACAGGGGGCGAACTATGGCTACACCTTC. It codes for CASSSGQGANYGYTF.

The rearrangement joins TRBV11-2 to TRBJ2-1; TRBD2 might be the D (5 bases). The CDR3 spans 17 residues. V was pared by 4 bases and J by 0 bases, with 16 bases between. CDR1 is SGHAT, CDR2 FQNNGV, per germline. For the CDR3, the DNA is TGTGCCAGCAGCTCCTTAATAGCGACTTTCTCCTACAATGAGCAGTTCTTC. Translated: CASSSLIATFSYNEQFF.

The chain uses TRBV6-2 or TRBV6-3 and TRBJ1-1; the D gene is possibly TRBD1 (5 bases). Germline V lookup: CDR1 MNHEY, CDR2 SVGEGT. V lost 8 bases and J 11 bases, leaving 15 bases between the germline ends. This CDR3 contains 11 residues. The CDR3 bases are TGTGCCAGCTCTCAAGGGGCCTCTGCTTTCTTT. It is translated as CASSQGASAFF.

The chain uses TRBV3-1 and TRBJ2-1, with D possibly TRBD1 on 6 matching bases. The V end lost 2 bases, the J end lost 9 bases, and 8 bases lay between the germline ends. This CDR3 comprises 12 residues. CDR1 and CDR2 from the germline V gene are LGHDT and YNNKEL (reference sequence). Here the CDR3 reads CASSQPRGEQFF. CDR3 in DNA: TGTGCCAGCAGCCAACCCAGGGGTGAGCAGTTCTTC.

This chain links TRBV29-1 with TRBJ2-5, with a tentative D call TRBD2 (6 bases). This CDR3 spans 15 amino acids. Germline values: CDR1 SQVTM, CDR2 ANQGSEA. V lost 0 bases and J 1 base, leaving 12 bases between the germline ends. CDR3 coding DNA: TGCAGCGTTGAAGACCATCGGCGGGGCCAAGAGACCCAGTACTTC. Protein product: CSVEDHRRGQETQYF.

This clonotype was picked up many times. V is TRBV10-3 and J is TRBJ1-2; D might be TRBD1 (6 bases). There are 15 residues in the CDR3. CDR1 is ENHRY, CDR2 SYGVKD, per germline. V was clipped by 3 bases and J by 4 bases, with 15 bases between them. CDR3 nucleotide sequence: TGTGCCATCAGTGAACCAGGGGAAAGACGCTATGGCTACACCTTC. This encodes CAISEPGERRYGYTF.

This clonotype was counted at least ten times. This sequence joins TRBV3-1 and TRBJ1-4; TRBD1 aligns across 9 bases. The junction had 4 bases not matched to a gene; V was cut back by 5 bases and J by 3 bases. This CDR3 is built from 15 residues. Germline-derived CDR1 and CDR2 are LGHDT and YNNKEL (reference sequence). The CDR3 reads CASSSRTGANEKLFF. In DNA, the CDR3 is TGTGCCAGCAGCTCTCGGACAGGGGCTAATGAAAAACTGTTTTTT. The full variable domain, with the rest looked up from reference TRBV3-1 and TRBJ1-4, is DTAVSQTPKYLVTQMGNDKSIKCEQNLGHDTMYWYKQDSKKFLKIMFSYNNKELIINETVPNRFSPKSPDKAHLNLHINSLELGDSAVYFCASSSRTGANEKLFFGSGTQLSVL.

This sequence joins TRBV2 and TRBJ2-1; possibly TRBD1 or TRBD2 for D (5 bases each). The last part of the DNA fits TRBJ2-7 better; the J call may be wrong. Germline loops: CDR1 SNHLY, CDR2 FYNNEI. The CDR3 has 15 amino acids. The CDR3 here is CASSEQGTGYNEQYF. In DNA form, the CDR3 reads TGTGCCAGCAGTGAGCAAGGGACCGGCTACAATGAGCAGTACTTC.

This clonotype has just a few counts. V usage is TRBV28 and J usage is TRBJ2-7; D gene ambiguous. V was trimmed by 3 bases and J by 2 bases, leaving 11 bases between them. The CDR3 extends over 14 amino acids. Germline V gene sequence: CDR1 MDHEN, CDR2 SYDVKM. CDR3 sequence (DNA): TGTGCCAGCAGTTTGGTAGAGTCGGCCTACGAGCAGTACTTC. This translates into CASSLVESAYEQYF.

This sequence joins TRBV2 and TRBJ2-1; no reliable D call. The germline V gene has CDR1 SNHLY and CDR2 FYNNEI. Trimming left V 2 bases short and J 0 bases short, with 8 bases between. This CDR3 has 15 amino acids. The CDR3 DNA is TGTGCCAGCAGTGAACGGCGGACCTCCTACAATGAGCAGTTCTTC. Its translation: CASSERRTSYNEQFF.

This clonotype is a singleton in its sample. The rearrangement links TRBV3-1 to TRBJ1-6; D is ambiguous. This CDR3 is built from 15 residues. CDR1 and CDR2 (germline): LGHDT, YNNKEL (reference sequence). V shed 0 bases and J shed 10 bases, with 13 bases lying between them. The CDR3 region has the DNA TGTGCCAGCAGCCAAGAAATGGATTCTGACTCACCCCTCCACTTT. This sequence encodes CASSQEMDSDSPLHF.

The chain is built from TRBV13 and TRBJ2-1; 7 nucleotides line up with TRBD1. This CDR3 has 15 residues. The germline gives CDR1 PRHDT, CDR2 FYEKMQ (reference sequence). The V segment lost 0 bases and the J segment 9 bases; nucleotides outside the gene matches: 8. CDR3 sequence (DNA): TGTGCCAGCAGCTTAGGGGACCGGGACAGTAGTGAGCAGTTCTTC. Its protein product is CASSLGDRDSSEQFF. The whole variable domain, remainder taken from reference TRBV13 and TRBJ2-1, is AAGVIQSPRHLIKEKRETATLKCYPIPRHDTVYWYQQGPGQDPQFLISFYEKMQSDKGSIPDRFSAQQFSDYHSELNMSSLELGDSALYFCASSLGDRDSSEQFFGPGTRLTVL.

The J gene is TRBJ2-7, the V gene TRBV24-1; 8 positions match TRBD1. Germline loops: CDR1 KGHDR, CDR2 SFDVKD. The CDR3 covers 14 residues. V trimming: 4 bases; J trimming: 2 bases; junction bases outside the gene matches: 3. CDR3 in DNA: TGTGCCACCAGTGAGGCAGGGGGCACCTACGAGCAGTACTTC. Protein product: CATSEAGGTYEQYF.